Described below is a single T cell receptor beta chain sequence and its context. Its target is unknown. RNA fractions of 10%, 30% or 50% and about 18,000 to 1,100,000 sorted cells were the source of naive CD8 libraries. The authors sorted naive CD8 T cells as CD8+CD4-CCR7+CD45RA+. This sample is part of a study of molecular identifiers for immune sequencing clone quantification. Looking at the study overall: Five portions were made in replicates from RNA of around 20,000 or 100,000 naive CD8 cells, and four underwent sequencing. Study results and caveats: For effector cells, clones above 20 RNA copies held over 99% of molecules; for naive cells, under 1%.

There are 16 residues in the CDR3. In germline, CDR1 is WSHSY, CDR2 SAAADI. Germline trimming cut 8 bases from V and 5 bases from J; bases unmatched to any gene: 15. TCRdb analysed the PCR reads with MiXCR anew, one entry per CDR3 protein. The repertoire holds nearly 650,000 distinct CDR3 sequences, about 25% seen once, with 0.78% in the top ten. The V gene is TRBV10-2, the J gene TRBJ2-5, with 9 bases fitting TRBD2. This TCR was sampled from a human donor in good health. Some libraries in this study had Jurkat cell RNA spiked in. Sequencing input: naive CD8+ T cells from blood, with Jurkat cell RNA spiked in. Described subset: FACS-sorted CD8+CD4-CCR7+CD45RA+ naive T cells. CDR3 sequence: CASGVFFGGGDETQYF. CDR3 nucleotide sequence: TGCGCCAGCGGGGTATTCTTCGGCGGGGGGGATGAGACCCAGTACTTC.